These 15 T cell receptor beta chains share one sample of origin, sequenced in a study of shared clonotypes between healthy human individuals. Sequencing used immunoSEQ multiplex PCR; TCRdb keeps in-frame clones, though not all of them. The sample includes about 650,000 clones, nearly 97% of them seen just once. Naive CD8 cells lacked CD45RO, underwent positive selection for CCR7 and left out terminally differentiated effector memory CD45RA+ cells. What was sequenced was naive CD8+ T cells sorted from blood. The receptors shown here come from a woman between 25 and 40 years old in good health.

For the CDR3, the DNA is TGTGCCAGTAGTATCTCGGGACTAGCGAACAATGAGCAGTTCTTC. Protein: CASSISGLANNEQFF. This sequence joins TRBV19 and TRBJ2-1; 10 bases agree with TRBD2. V shed 3 bases and J 5 bases; nucleotides not matched to a gene: 4. The CDR3 contains 15 residues. Per germline, CDR1 LNHDA and CDR2 SQIVND (reference sequence).

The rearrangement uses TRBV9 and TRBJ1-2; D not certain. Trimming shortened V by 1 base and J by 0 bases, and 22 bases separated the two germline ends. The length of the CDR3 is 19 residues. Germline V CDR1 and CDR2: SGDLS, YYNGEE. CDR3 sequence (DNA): TGTGCCAGCAGCGTAAAACCCGACGACGGTGGCCGAGCTAACTATGGCTACACCTTC. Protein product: CASSVKPDDGGRANYGYTF.

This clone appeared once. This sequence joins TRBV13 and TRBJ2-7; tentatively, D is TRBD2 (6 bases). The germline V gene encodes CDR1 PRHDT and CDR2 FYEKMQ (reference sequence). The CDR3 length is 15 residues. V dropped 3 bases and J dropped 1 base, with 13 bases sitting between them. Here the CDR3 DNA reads TGTGCCAGCAGCTTCTCCCTCGCGGGATCCTACGAGCAGTACTTC. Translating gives CASSFSLAGSYEQYF.

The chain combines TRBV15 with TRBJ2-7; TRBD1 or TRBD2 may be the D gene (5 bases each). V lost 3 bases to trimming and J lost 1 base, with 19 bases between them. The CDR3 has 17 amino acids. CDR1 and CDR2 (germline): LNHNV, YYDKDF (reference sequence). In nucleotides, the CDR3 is TGTGCCACCAGCAGGGGGGTGACAGCGTCAGATTCCTACGAGCAGTACTTC. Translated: CATSRGVTASDSYEQYF.

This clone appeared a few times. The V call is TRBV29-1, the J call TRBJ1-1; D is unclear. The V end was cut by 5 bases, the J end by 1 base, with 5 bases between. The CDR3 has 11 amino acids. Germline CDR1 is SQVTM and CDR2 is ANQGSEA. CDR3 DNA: TGCAGCGTTTGGCAGAACACTGAAGCTTTCTTT. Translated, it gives CSVWQNTEAFF.

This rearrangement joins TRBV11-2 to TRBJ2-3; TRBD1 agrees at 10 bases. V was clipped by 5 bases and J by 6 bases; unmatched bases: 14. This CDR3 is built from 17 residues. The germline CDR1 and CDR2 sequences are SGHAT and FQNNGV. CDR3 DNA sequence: TGTGCCAGCAGCCCAGCTTCCGGGACAGGGGTAACCGATACGCAGTATTTT. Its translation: CASSPASGTGVTDTQYF.

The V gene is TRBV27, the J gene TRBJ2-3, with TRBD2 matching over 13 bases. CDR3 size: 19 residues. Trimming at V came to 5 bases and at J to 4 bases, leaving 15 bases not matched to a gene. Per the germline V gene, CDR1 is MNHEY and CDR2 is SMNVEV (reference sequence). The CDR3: CASSLQTPGTSGIADTQYF. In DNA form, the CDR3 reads TGTGCCAGCAGTCTCCAAACCCCCGGGACTAGCGGGATCGCAGATACGCAGTATTTT.

CDR3 sequence reads: CASRDRDSYLPYEQYF. The CDR3 DNA reads TGTGCCAGCAGAGACCGGGACAGCTACTTACCCTACGAGCAGTACTTC. The chain is built from TRBV28 and TRBJ2-5; TRBD1 matches at 7 bases. The DNA matches TRBJ2-7 better at its end, which makes the J call doubtful. From germline, CDR1 is MDHEN and CDR2 SYDVKM. The CDR3 totals 16 residues.

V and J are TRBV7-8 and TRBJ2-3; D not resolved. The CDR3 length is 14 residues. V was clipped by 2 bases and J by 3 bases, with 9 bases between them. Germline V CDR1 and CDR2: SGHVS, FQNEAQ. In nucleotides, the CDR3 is TGTGCCAGCAGCTTATGGCCAGCGACAGATACGCAGTATTTT. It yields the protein CASSLWPATDTQYF.

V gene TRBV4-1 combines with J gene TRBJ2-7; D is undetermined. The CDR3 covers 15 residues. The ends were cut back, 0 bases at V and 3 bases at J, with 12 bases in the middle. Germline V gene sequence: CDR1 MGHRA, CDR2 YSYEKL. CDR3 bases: TGCGCCAGCAGCCAAGATATGGCAGGAGTCTACGAGCAGTACTTC. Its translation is CASSQDMAGVYEQYF.

The CDR3 nucleotides read TGTGCCAGCAGTTACGGGCAGAGCGGTGGCTACGAGCAGTACTTC. This sequence encodes CASSYGQSGGYEQYF. This chain links TRBV6-5 with TRBJ2-7; weak D call: TRBD2 (5 bases). Per the germline V gene, CDR1 is MNHEY and CDR2 is SVGAGI. With 2 bases removed from V and 3 bases from J, the gap between germline ends came to 14 bases. This CDR3 comprises 15 residues.

The CDR3: CASSLRQGIDGYTF. CDR3 DNA sequence: TGTGCCAGCAGCTTGAGACAGGGAATTGATGGCTACACCTTC. This rearrangement joins TRBV5-6 to TRBJ1-2, with 7 bases matching TRBD1. The CDR3 extends over 14 amino acids. Unmatched junction bases numbered 6, after V lost 1 base and J lost 6 bases. The germline CDR1 and CDR2 sequences are SGHDT and YYEEEE.

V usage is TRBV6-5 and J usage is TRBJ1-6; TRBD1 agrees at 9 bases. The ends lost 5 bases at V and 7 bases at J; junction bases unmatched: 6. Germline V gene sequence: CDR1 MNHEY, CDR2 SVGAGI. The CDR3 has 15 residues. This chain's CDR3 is CASSPRDRENSPLHF. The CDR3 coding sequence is TGTGCCAGCAGTCCCCGGGACAGGGAGAATTCACCCCTCCACTTT.

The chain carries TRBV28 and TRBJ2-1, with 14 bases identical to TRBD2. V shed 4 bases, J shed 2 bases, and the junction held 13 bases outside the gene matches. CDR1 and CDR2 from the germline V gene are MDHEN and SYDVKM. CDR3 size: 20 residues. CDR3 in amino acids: CASSSPPGLAGEGPYNEQFF. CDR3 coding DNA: TGTGCCAGCAGTTCACCTCCGGGACTAGCGGGAGAGGGACCCTACAATGAGCAGTTCTTC.

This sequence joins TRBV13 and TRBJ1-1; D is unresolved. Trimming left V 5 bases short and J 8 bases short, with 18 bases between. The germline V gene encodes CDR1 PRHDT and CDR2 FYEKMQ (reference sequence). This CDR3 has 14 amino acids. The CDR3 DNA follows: TGTGCCAGCAGCACCGGAAGAATCCGCGCGGAAGCTTTCTTT. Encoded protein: CASSTGRIRAEAFF.